The next 16 T cell receptor beta chains were all read from a single sample in a study of radiotherapy plus CTLA-4 blockade in lung cancer. TCRdb's table, derived via immunoSEQ multiplex PCR, lists solely in-frame clones and lacks some. The sample holds around 50,000 clones, 70% to 90% seen once. The input for sequencing was peripheral blood, taken from a patient treated with radiotherapy plus ipilimumab. The receptors shown here come from a human donor with non-small cell lung cancer that progressed on radiotherapy plus ipilimumab. Some clones in this sample may be carry-over from other donors' samples.

The chain employs TRBV6-6 and TRBJ2-7; D may be TRBD1 (7 bases). V lost 4 bases and J lost 3, with 16 bases in between. Germline V gives CDR1 MNHNY, CDR2 SVGAGI (reference sequence). This CDR3 spans 15 amino acids. CDR3 protein: CASSFTGTAGYEQYF. Written as DNA, the CDR3 is TGTGCCAGCAGTTTCACCGGGACAGCGGGCTACGAGCAGTACTTC.

The chain employs TRBV4-1 and TRBJ1-2; D is undetermined. V lost 2 bases to trimming and J lost 0 bases, with 10 bases between them. This CDR3 region has 15 residues. Germline CDR1 and CDR2: MGHRA and YSYEKL. This CDR3 is CASSQSSLANYGYTF. The CDR3 DNA follows: TGCGCCAGCAGCCAAAGCTCACTCGCTAACTATGGCTACACCTTC.

A single count supports this clone. The chain has TRBV2 and TRBJ1-1; D is uncertain. Germline assignment: CDR1 SNHLY and CDR2 FYNNEI. Trimming shortened V by 2 bases and J by 2 bases, and 12 bases separated the two germline ends. The CDR3 is 15 amino acids. The DNA for the CDR3 is TGTGCCAGCAGTGAATCCGGGAAGGTTAACACTGAAGCTTTCTTT. This gives the protein CASSESGKVNTEAFF.

V is TRBV6-1 and J is TRBJ2-3; a weak D match, TRBD2 (6 bases). The germline CDR1 and CDR2 sequences are MNHNS and SASEGT. V gave up 5 bases and J gave up 6 bases, with 12 bases separating them. The CDR3 sequence is 13 residues long. The CDR3 region has the DNA TGTGCCAGCAGTTTAGCGGCCCCGGATACGCAGTATTTT. This translates into CASSLAAPDTQYF.

This rearrangement joins TRBV7-2 to TRBJ2-1; 7 bases line up with TRBD2. The V gene end was trimmed by 3 bases and the J gene end by 7 bases; junction bases not matched to a gene: 6. The CDR3 totals 14 residues. Germline assignment: CDR1 SGHTA and CDR2 FQGNSA. CDR3 amino acids: CASSFGLVRNEQFF. CDR3 in DNA: TGTGCCAGCAGCTTCGGACTAGTCAGGAATGAGCAGTTCTTC.

The chain joins TRBV15 to TRBJ1-1; D gene uncertain. The CDR3 contains 15 residues. Per germline, CDR1 LNHNV and CDR2 YYDKDF (reference sequence). V lost 0 bases, J lost 4 bases, and 12 bases lay in between. The CDR3 DNA follows: TGTGCCACCAGCAGAGATAAATGGAGTACCACTGAAGCTTTCTTT. Translating gives CATSRDKWSTTEAFF.

The V gene is TRBV5-6, the J gene TRBJ1-4; the D is unclear. This CDR3 contains 14 residues. Trimming took off 3 bases at V and 8 bases at J, with 14 bases between the two ends. In germline, CDR1 is SGHDT, CDR2 YYEEEE. The CDR3 is CASSSRSDLEKLFF. In DNA, the CDR3 is TGTGCCAGCAGCTCTCGGTCGGACTTAGAAAAACTGTTTTTT.

In its sample, this clone was seen once. The rearrangement uses TRBV7-3 and TRBJ2-1; 13 nucleotides align to TRBD2. Germline CDR1 is SGHTA and CDR2 is FQGTGA. V gave up 5 bases and J gave up 10 bases; unmatched junction bases: 8. The CDR3 is made up of 15 amino acids. CDR3 in amino acids: CASSPTSGGATEQFF. The DNA for the CDR3 is TGTGCCAGCAGCCCTACTAGCGGGGGGGCCACGGAGCAGTTCTTC.

The rearrangement links TRBV4-1 to TRBJ2-1, with 11 positions matching TRBD2. Germline loops: CDR1 MGHRA, CDR2 YSYEKL. Unmatched junction bases numbered 6, after V lost 2 bases and J lost 6 bases. CDR3 size: 16 residues. CDR3 residues: CASSQPTSGRRNEQFF. CDR3 DNA sequence: TGCGCCAGCAGCCAACCCACTAGCGGGAGACGCAATGAGCAGTTCTTC.

This clone occurred once. CDR3 DNA: TGTGCCAGCAGTGAATGGACAGGGGGCTCAGGGGAGCTGTTTTTT. It yields the protein CASSEWTGGSGELFF. The chain has TRBV25-1 and TRBJ2-2; 11 bases map to TRBD1. Germline V gene sequence: CDR1 MGHDK, CDR2 SYGVNS. J was trimmed by 8 bases and V by 1 base; bases with no gene match: 3. The CDR3 totals 15 residues.

V is TRBV4-3 and J is TRBJ2-5, with a possible D match to TRBD1 (6 bases). The CDR3 is 14 amino acids. Trimming removed 0 bases at V and 5 bases at J, with 10 bases between. Germline V gives CDR1 LGHNA, CDR2 YSLEER. The CDR3 loop reads CASSQDRGFETQYF. The CDR3 nucleotides are TGCGCCAGCAGCCAAGACAGGGGTTTCGAGACCCAGTACTTC.

This sequence joins TRBV19 and TRBJ2-2; 9 bases match TRBD2. CDR3 size: 15 residues. The ends lost 6 bases at V and 10 bases at J; junction bases unmatched: 12. Germline-derived CDR1 and CDR2 are LNHDA and SQIVND (reference sequence). CDR3 residues: CASRDGGASGMELFF. The DNA of the CDR3 is TGTGCCAGTAGAGATGGGGGAGCTAGCGGGATGGAGCTGTTTTTT.

V is TRBV2 and J is TRBJ2-2; D may be TRBD1 (5 bases). The V gene lost 7 bases and the J gene lost 4 bases, with 13 bases spanning the gap. This CDR3 is built from 14 residues. The germline V gene encodes CDR1 SNHLY and CDR2 FYNNEI. The CDR3, as DNA: TGTGCCAGCAATGTCAACCAGGGCACCGGGGAGCTGTTTTTT. Translation gives CASNVNQGTGELFF. Full variable domain (outside the CDR3, taken from reference TRBV2 and TRBJ2-2): EPEVTQTPSHQVTQMGQEVILRCVPISNHLYFYWYRQILGQKVEFLVSFYNNEISEKSEIFDDQFSVERPDGSNFTLKIRSTKLEDSAMYFCASNVNQGTGELFFGEGSRLTVL.

The chain links TRBV5-1 to TRBJ2-6; no firm D call. CDR1 SGHRS and CDR2 YFSETQ come from the germline V gene. V was clipped by 0 bases and J by 0 bases, with 7 bases between them. The CDR3 has 16 residues. The CDR3 region is CASSLGSLSGANVLTF. CDR3 nucleotide sequence: TGCGCCAGCAGCTTGGGGAGCCTCTCTGGGGCCAACGTCCTGACTTTC.

This clone was observed once. The chain combines TRBV9 with TRBJ2-7; possibly TRBD2 for D (5 bases). Trimming took 0 bases from V and 0 from J, leaving 13 bases between them. Germline V gene sequence: CDR1 SGDLS, CDR2 YYNGEE. This CDR3 contains 16 residues. The DNA of the CDR3 is TGTGCCAGCAGCGTAGGATCCAGCGGACTCTCCTACGAGCAGTACTTC. This sequence encodes CASSVGSSGLSYEQYF. The whole variable domain, filled in from reference TRBV9 and TRBJ2-7, reads DSGVTQTPKHLITATGQRVTLRCSPRSGDLSVYWYQQSLDQGLQFLIQYYNGEERAKGNILERFSAQQFPDLHSELNLSSLELGDSALYFCASSVGSSGLSYEQYFGPGTRLTVT.

This clone was recorded once. The chain recombines TRBV7-8 with TRBJ2-6; 8 nucleotides align to TRBD2. The V and J ends lost 2 bases and 0 bases, in that order; junction bases with no gene match: 9. In germline, CDR1 is SGHVS, CDR2 FQNEAQ. This CDR3 has 19 amino acids. The CDR3 is CASSLSSGGRFSGANVLTF. CDR3 DNA: TGTGCCAGCAGCTTATCGAGCGGGGGCCGATTCTCTGGGGCCAACGTCCTGACTTTC.